This T cell receptor (beta chain) was identified during a study of blood T cell repertoires in COVID-19. Across the whole study: Material from acute and convalescent COVID-19 was sourced from the United States, Italy and Spain. PBMCs, B-cell-depleted T cells, or T cells were the source of the cDNA or gDNA that made up the material.

The CDR3 loop spans 16 amino acids. V lost 1 base to trimming and J lost 3 bases, with 13 bases between them. The germline gives CDR1 MGHRA, CDR2 YSYEKL. Original handling: Amplified reference gene primers provided the basis for estimating nucleated cell counts. Assay: immunoSEQ multiplex PCR; the TCRdb copy retains only in-frame clones and omits some. The V and J calls and clone size were taken over from that table, and D and trimming were inferred from the DNA. The top ten hold roughly a tenth of the sample, which has approximately 170,000 clones, under 90% seen once. Input material: peripheral blood. This TCR came from a woman of 80 years or more with active or convalescent COVID-19. The rearrangement uses TRBV4-1 and TRBJ1-5; possible D gene TRBD1, 5 bases. The DNA of the CDR3 is TGCGCCAGCAGCCAAGGTGCGGGGGAAATCAATCAGCCCCAGCATTTT. Translated: CASSQGAGEINQPQHF.